The 4 T cell receptor beta chains below come from one sample, sequenced in a study of blood T cell repertoires in COVID-19. Here immunoSEQ multiplex PCR was the method, and the copy in TCRdb shows in-frame clones only, minus some. The data show around 230,000 clones, 86% seen once. The sample consisted of peripheral blood. The receptor source for this set is a man aged 30 to 45 who had recovered from COVID-19.

The genes are TRBV7-2 and TRBJ1-1, with 7 bases matching TRBD1. The J segment lost 6 bases and the V segment lost 1 base, leaving 5 bases of the junction unmatched. This CDR3 is 14 amino acids long. The germline gives CDR1 SGHTA, CDR2 FQGNSA. As DNA, the CDR3 is TGTGCCAGCAGCTTAGAGGAGGGACAGTCTGAAGCTTTCTTT. Its protein product is CASSLEEGQSEAFF. Looking up the rest from reference TRBV7-2 and TRBJ1-1 gives the full variable domain: GAGVSQSPSNKVTEKGKDVELRCDPISGHTALYWYRQSLGQGLEFLIYFQGNSAPDKSGLPSDRFSAERTGGSVSTLTIQRTQQEDSAVYLCASSLEEGQSEAFFGQGTRLTVV.

The chain employs TRBV11-2 and TRBJ2-7; D is possibly TRBD1 (6 bases). This CDR3 is built from 16 residues. V lost 2 bases to trimming and J lost 1 base, with 15 bases between them. Germline CDR1 SGHAT, CDR2 FQNNGV. The CDR3 region is CASSLPLRGSSYEQYF. The CDR3 coding sequence is TGTGCCAGCAGCTTACCCCTCAGGGGATCATCCTACGAGCAGTACTTC.

The rearrangement links TRBV15 to TRBJ2-7; D remains ambiguous. The CDR3 is 15 amino acids. CDR1 and CDR2 from the germline V gene are LNHNV and YYDKDF (reference sequence). The germline V and J ends were trimmed by 4 bases and 3 bases, with 16 bases remaining between them. CDR3 loop: CATSILVGVNYEQYF. The CDR3 coding sequence is TGTGCCACCAGCATCCTAGTTGGAGTGAACTACGAGCAGTACTTC.

This chain uses TRBV11-3 with TRBJ2-1; TRBD2 aligns across 8 bases. V shed 5 bases, J shed 2 bases, and the junction held 5 bases outside the gene matches. The CDR3 loop spans 15 amino acids. Looked up from germline, CDR1 is SGHNT and CDR2 is YENEEA. The CDR3 DNA sequence: TGTGCCAGCAGCCCCGGGGGGGGCGCCTACAATGAGCAGTTCTTC. It translates to CASSPGGGAYNEQFF.